Presented here are 20 T cell receptor beta chains from one specimen sequenced in a study of T cell responses to AZD1222 COVID-19 vaccine (TCRdb year 2021). Reading the label with the study, this specimen's time point is: baseline before first vaccination. Receptor libraries were prepared by the immunoSEQ multiplex PCR assay. In TCRdb, the immuneACCESS table is reduced to in-frame sequences with V and J assigned. These tables do not hold every clone; where another copy was compared, an unresolved V gene accounts for under half, and the others remain unexplained. The sample contains tens of thousands of clones, about nine tenths of them found a single time. The ten largest clones take up about 1.2% of the sample. The sample was peripheral blood, taken on day 0 of AZD1222 vaccination. The receptors stem from an adult in good health.

The chain has TRBV27 and TRBJ2-5; tentatively, D is TRBD1 (6 bases). The V end lost 3 bases, the J end lost 6 bases, and 14 bases lay between the germline ends. In germline, CDR1 is MNHEY, CDR2 SMNVEV (reference sequence). The CDR3 length is 14 residues. The CDR3 DNA is TGTGCCAGCAGTTTGGAACAGGGTAAAAAGACCCAGTACTTC. This encodes CASSLEQGKKTQYF.

The rearrangement links TRBV6-1 to TRBJ2-6, with a weak D call TRBD2 (6 bases). Germline V gives CDR1 MNHNS, CDR2 SASEGT. The CDR3 is 16 residues long. V gave up 4 bases and J gave up 0 bases, with 10 bases separating them. CDR3: CASSGLVSSGANVLTF. In DNA, the CDR3 is TGTGCCAGCAGTGGACTAGTAAGCTCTGGGGCCAACGTCCTGACTTTC.

CDR3 nucleotides: TGTGCCAGCAGGGGGACAGGGCGGTCACCCCTCCACTTT. Its protein product is CASRGTGRSPLHF. The chain links TRBV5-4 to TRBJ1-6; 9 positions match TRBD1. CDR3 length: 13 residues. Losses at the gene ends were 5 bases for V and 10 bases for J; bases not matched to a gene: 4. Germline lookup yields CDR1 SGHNT and CDR2 YYREEE (reference sequence). The entire variable domain, with the rest obtained from reference TRBV5-4 and TRBJ1-6, is as follows: ETGVTQSPTHLIKTRGQQVTLRCSSQSGHNTVSWYQQALGQGPQFIFQYYREEENGRGNFPPRFSGLQFPNYSSELNVNALELDDSALYLCASRGTGRSPLHFGNGTRLTVT.

The rearrangement uses TRBV5-5 and TRBJ2-7; no clear D gene. Between the trimmed V and J ends, which lost 3 bases and 7 bases, there was a span of 20 bases. The CDR3 extends over 15 amino acids. Germline V gene lookup returns CDR1 SGHKS and CDR2 YYEKEE (reference sequence). In DNA form, the CDR3 reads TGTGCCAGCAGCTGGGAATTGGAACGTCCCTTGGAGCAGTACTTC. It codes for CASSWELERPLEQYF.

J is TRBJ1-2 and V is TRBV11-2; no reliable D call. The CDR3 consists of 13 residues. The germline V gene encodes CDR1 SGHAT and CDR2 FQNNGV. V shed 4 bases and J shed 4 bases, with 10 bases lying between them. In DNA, the CDR3 is TGTGCCAGCAGCTCGGACGGGCTCTATGGCTACACCTTC. Protein product: CASSSDGLYGYTF.

This chain links TRBV18 with TRBJ2-4; D is unresolved. CDR1 is KGHSH, CDR2 LQKENI, per germline. Trimming pared 3 bases from V and 0 bases from J, leaving 6 bases between. This CDR3 is built from 14 residues. The CDR3 reads CASSPGLAKNIQYF. The CDR3 region has the DNA TGTGCCAGCTCACCCGGTCTAGCCAAAAACATTCAGTACTTC. The whole variable domain, filled in from reference TRBV18 and TRBJ2-4, reads NAGVMQNPRHLVRRRGQEARLRCSPMKGHSHVYWYRQLPEEGLKFMVYLQKENIIDESGMPKERFSAEFPKEGPSILRIQQVVRGDSAAYFCASSPGLAKNIQYFGAGTRLSVL.

V gene TRBV18 combines with J gene TRBJ2-1; 11 bases are a match to TRBD2. Germline trimming cut 3 bases from V and 5 bases from J; bases unmatched to any gene: 3. CDR3 length equals 15 residues. Germline assignment: CDR1 KGHSH and CDR2 LQKENI. The CDR3 region has the DNA TGTGCCAGCTCACCGGTAGCGGGAGGGGACAATGAGCAGTTCTTC. It encodes CASSPVAGGDNEQFF.

The V and J genes are TRBV4-2 and TRBJ2-7, with 13 positions matching TRBD2. Trimming removed 3 bases from V and 0 bases from J; junction bases left unmatched: 8. This CDR3 spans 18 amino acids. CDR1 and CDR2 from the germline V gene are LGHNA and YNFKEQ. The CDR3: CASSQIGLAGESSYEQYF. As DNA, the CDR3 is TGTGCCAGCAGCCAGATTGGACTAGCGGGAGAGAGCTCCTACGAGCAGTACTTC.

This clone has only a few counts. The gene calls are TRBV19 and TRBJ2-3; TRBD2 matches at 7 bases. J was trimmed by 5 bases and V by 5 bases; bases with no gene match: 16. This CDR3 contains 17 residues. Germline CDR1 reads LNHDA; CDR2 reads SQIVND (reference sequence). The CDR3 sequence: CASSAPRGAGDGDTQYF. CDR3 in DNA: TGTGCCAGTAGTGCCCCCAGAGGGGCGGGAGATGGAGATACGCAGTATTTT.

The chain is built from TRBV18 and TRBJ1-2; TRBD1 is a possible D gene (6 bases). The CDR3 runs 16 residues. The V gene's germline CDR1 is KGHSH and CDR2 LQKENI. V was shortened by 0 bases and J by 7 bases, with 18 bases between the two germline ends. In nucleotides, the CDR3 is TGTGCCAGCTCACCACCGTTAGGGACACGCACGCGTGGCTACACCTTC. Its protein is CASSPPLGTRTRGYTF.

The chain employs TRBV3-1 (or the pseudogene TRBV3-2) and TRBJ2-7; D perhaps matches TRBD1 (6 bases). The CDR3 runs 14 residues. Trimming shortened V by 5 bases and J by 3 bases, and 14 bases separated the two germline ends. Germline V CDR1 and CDR2: LGHDT, YNNKEL (reference sequence). The CDR3 here is CASSSRTVSYEQYF. In DNA form, the CDR3 reads TGTGCCAGCAGCTCCAGGACAGTCAGCTACGAGCAGTACTTC.

V gene TRBV10-2 combines with J gene TRBJ1-3; no definite D call. The V and J ends lost 0 bases and 4 bases respectively, with 10 bases between them. This CDR3 has 15 residues. Germline V CDR1 and CDR2: WSHSY, SAAADI. CDR3 coding DNA: TGCGCCAGCAGTGAGTCGACGGACGGAGGAAACACCATATATTTT. It is translated as CASSESTDGGNTIYF.

This chain joins TRBV11-2 and TRBJ2-7, with 8 bases identical to TRBD1. V gave up 6 bases and J gave up 7 bases; unmatched junction bases: 8. Germline V CDR1 and CDR2: SGHAT, FQNNGV. This CDR3 has 13 amino acids. The CDR3: CASSSGTGYEQYF. The CDR3 nucleotides read TGTGCCAGCAGTTCCGGGACAGGCTATGAGCAGTACTTC. The full variable domain, completed using reference TRBV11-2 and TRBJ2-7, is EAGVAQSPRYKIIEKRQSVAFWCNPISGHATLYWYQQILGQGPKLLIQFQNNGVVDDSQLPKDRFSAERLKGVDSTLKIQPAKLEDSAVYLCASSSGTGYEQYFGPGTRLTVT.

The rearrangement joins TRBV30 to TRBJ1-2; D may be TRBD1 (6 bases). CDR3 size: 13 residues. CDR1 is GTSNPN and CDR2 is SVGIG in the germline V gene (reference sequence). The V end was cut by 4 bases, the J end by 3 bases, with 12 bases between. The DNA of the CDR3 is TGTGCCTGGAAATCTCAGGGGCACTATGGCTACACCTTC. This gives the protein CAWKSQGHYGYTF. Full variable domain (remainder filled in from reference TRBV30 and TRBJ1-2): SQTIHQWPATLVQPVGSPLSLECTVEGTSNPNLYWYRQAAGRGLQLLFYSVGIGQISSEVPQNLSASRPQDRQFILSSKKLLLSDSGFYLCAWKSQGHYGYTFGSGTRLTVV.

As DNA, the CDR3 is TGTGCCAGCAGCAGGGACTTCCACACAGATACGCAGTATTTT. Amino acids: CASSRDFHTDTQYF. The J gene is TRBJ2-3, the V gene TRBV9; possible D gene TRBD2, 6 bases. Germline-derived CDR1 and CDR2 are SGDLS and YYNGEE. This CDR3 comprises 14 residues. V shed 4 bases and J shed 2 bases, with 11 bases lying between them.

The chain carries TRBV4-1 and TRBJ1-2; tentatively, D is TRBD1 (5 bases). This CDR3 comprises 15 residues. CDR1 is MGHRA, CDR2 YSYEKL, per germline. V dropped 2 bases and J dropped 1 base, with 11 bases sitting between them. The CDR3 nucleotides read TGCGCCAGCAGCCAACCGGGACGGATTAACTATGGCTACACCTTC. It codes for CASSQPGRINYGYTF.

The chain has TRBV29-1 and TRBJ2-7, with D perhaps TRBD2 (7 bases). The CDR3 spans 13 residues. Trimming left V 7 bases short and J 0 bases short, with 13 bases between. In germline, CDR1 is SQVTM, CDR2 ANQGSEA. CDR3 residues: CSGTAGSSYEQYF. As DNA, the CDR3 is TGCAGCGGGACAGCGGGGAGCTCCTACGAGCAGTACTTC.

This clone was observed a few times. Because the CDR3's place on the DNA is in doubt, the DNA is left out and the CDR3 is given as listed by TCRdb. This chain links TRBV12-2 with TRBJ1-4; the table gives TRBD1 as D, unverified against the DNA. TRBV12-2 is marked as a pseudogene. The CDR3 extends over 17 residues, inclusive of both ends. The chain's CDR3 is CASRLVVGPGSHEKLFF.

V and J are TRBV5-1 and TRBJ2-1; possibly TRBD1 or TRBD2 for D (5 bases each). The CDR3 consists of 13 residues. Per germline, CDR1 SGHRS and CDR2 YFSETQ. The V gene lost 4 bases and the J gene lost 5 bases, with 10 bases spanning the gap. The CDR3, as DNA: TGCGCCAGCAGCAGGGACGGGAACAATGAGCAGTTCTTC. Translating gives CASSRDGNNEQFF.

V gene TRBV27 combines with J gene TRBJ1-6, with 7 nucleotides matching TRBD1. CDR1 and CDR2 (germline): MNHEY, SMNVEV (reference sequence). Trimming cost V 7 bases and J 9 bases; bases outside gene matches: 15. The CDR3 length is 16 residues. CDR3 protein: CASTSWEGARISPLHF. The CDR3, as DNA: TGTGCCAGCACCTCATGGGAGGGGGCGCGGATTTCACCCCTCCACTTT.